The 9 T cell receptor beta chains below come from one sample, sequenced in a study of blood T cells in healthy people across ages. It was with a sample-barcoded 5' primer and a J-beta primer mix that a second PCR of roughly 6 to 12 cycles was run. TCRdb called the 5' RACE reads again in MiXCR, with one record for every CDR3 protein. This repertoire shows roughly 1,000,000 distinct CDR3 sequences, roughly a quarter found once; its top ten account for around 0.75%. The data were also submitted as part of a second study, on T cells of mothers and their children.

Sequencing was performed on blood. The receptors derive from a girl aged 2-15 years in good health.

The gene calls are TRBV4-2 and TRBJ1-2; TRBD1 is a possible D gene (5 bases). The germline V gene encodes CDR1 LGHNA and CDR2 YNFKEQ. The CDR3 has 15 residues. V lost 1 base and J 3 bases, leaving 12 bases between the germline ends. The CDR3 is CASSQGGGNHYGYTF. The CDR3 bases are TGTGCCAGCAGCCAAGGCGGGGGGAATCACTATGGCTACACCTTC.

Notes on this clonotype: At one end, the junction sequence differs from germline, possibly due to a read error. V is TRBV20-1 and J is TRBJ1-2; tentatively, D is TRBD1 (6 bases). CDR1 is DFQATT, CDR2 SNEGSKA, per germline (reference sequence). CDR3 length: 17 amino acids. CDR3 DNA sequence: TGCAGTGCTAGAGATGCGGCTCCCAGGGGAGAAAACTATGGCTACATCTTC. Its protein is CSARDAAPRGENYGYIF.

The CDR3 reads CSARSRGTPYNEQFF. Written as DNA, the CDR3 is TGCAGTGCTAGATCCCGGGGGACCCCCTACAATGAGCAGTTCTTC. The chain recombines TRBV20-1 with TRBJ2-5; perhaps TRBD2 as D (6 bases). The J call is uncertain, as TRBJ2-1 better fits the DNA end. Germline CDR1 and CDR2: DFQATT and SNEGSKA (reference sequence). This CDR3 spans 15 amino acids.

This clonotype has a handful of counts. This chain links TRBV7-9 with TRBJ2-5; D call uncertain. Trimming stripped 4 bases from V and 5 bases from J, with 14 bases between. The CDR3 consists of 14 residues. Germline V lookup: CDR1 SEHNR, CDR2 FQNEAQ (reference sequence). CDR3 coding DNA: TGTGCCAGCAGCTCGTCGACTGTGTGGGAGACCCAGTACTTC. Translating gives CASSSSTVWETQYF. Complete variable domain (other parts from reference TRBV7-9 and TRBJ2-5): DTGVSQNPRHKITKRGQNVTFRCDPISEHNRLYWYRQTLGQGPEFLTYFQNEAQLEKSRLLSDRFSAERPKGSFSTLEIQRTEQGDSAMYLCASSSSTVWETQYFGPGTRLLVL.

The V call is TRBV20-1, the J call TRBJ1-6; no reliable D call. The germline CDR1 and CDR2 sequences are DFQATT and SNEGSKA (reference sequence). V was cut by 6 bases and J by 6 bases, with 18 bases left in between. The CDR3 is 15 residues long. CDR3 DNA: TGCAGTGCGCGTTCGGACGGGGAGATTAATTCACCCCTCCACTTT. Protein: CSARSDGEINSPLHF.

The V call is TRBV11-2, the J call TRBJ2-5; unclear D gene. The J call is in doubt because the DNA end fits TRBJ2-1 better. CDR1 is SGHAT, CDR2 FQNNGV, per germline. The length of the CDR3 is 13 residues. DNA of the CDR3: TGTGCCAGCAGCTTAGCCCCAGAGGTTGGGCAGTTCTTC. Protein sequence: CASSLAPEVGQFF.

The chain carries TRBV12-3 or TRBV12-4 and TRBJ1-1; 7 positions match TRBD1. V shed 2 bases and J 11 bases; nucleotides not matched to a gene: 5. The CDR3 is 12 amino acids. CDR3 in amino acids: CASSLQGEGAFF. The DNA of the CDR3 is TGTGCCAGCAGTTTACAGGGGGAGGGGGCTTTCTTT.

This clonotype was detected a few times. The chain combines TRBV4-1 with TRBJ1-2; unclear D gene. CDR1 is MGHRA, CDR2 YSYEKL, per germline. This CDR3 comprises 16 residues. Trimming pared 0 bases from V and 2 bases from J, leaving 13 bases between. CDR3 bases: TGCGCCAGCAGCCAAGATCGGCAAGAGTGGAACTATGGCTACACCTTC. Amino acids: CASSQDRQEWNYGYTF.

On this clonotype itself: At one of its ends the junction is not consistent with the germline gene, which may arise from a read error. The V call is TRBV7-8, the J call TRBJ2-4, with D possibly matching TRBD2 (5 bases). Germline assignment: CDR1 SGHVS and CDR2 FQNEAQ. The CDR3 sequence is 14 residues long. The CDR3 DNA reads TGTGCCAGCAGCTCAGGACTGGCCAAAAGCATTCAGTACTTC. It specifies CASSSGLAKSIQYF.